Presented here are 23 T cell receptor beta chains from one specimen sequenced in a study of technical replicates of blood from a handful of donors. The method was immunoSEQ multiplex PCR; TCRdb's version includes in-frame clones alone and lacks a portion of them. Altogether some 80,000 clones are present, around 97% being singletons, with the ten largest covering roughly 0.3%. Sequenced sample: T cells isolated from PBMCs. These TCRs come from a human donor in good health.

The gene calls are TRBV9 and TRBJ2-2; 11 nucleotides match TRBD2. V was pared by 0 bases and J by 8 bases, with 3 bases of the junction left unmatched. The CDR3 is made up of 15 amino acids. The V gene's germline CDR1 is SGDLS and CDR2 YYNGEE. CDR3 DNA sequence: TGTGCCAGCAGCGTAGCTAGCGGGAGGATTGGGGAGCTGTTTTTT. Amino acids: CASSVASGRIGELFF.

The chain uses TRBV9 and TRBJ1-1, with D uncertain. CDR3 length equals 17 residues. CDR1 is SGDLS and CDR2 is YYNGEE in the germline V gene. V was trimmed by 4 bases and J by 0 bases, leaving 19 bases between them. CDR3 residues: CASSPKKGGNMNTEAFF. Written as DNA, the CDR3 is TGTGCCAGCAGCCCTAAAAAGGGCGGGAACATGAACACTGAAGCTTTCTTT.

J is TRBJ2-7 and V is TRBV30, with 11 bases aligning to TRBD2. The CDR3 consists of 14 residues. V lost 4 bases to trimming and J lost 3 bases; unmatched junction nucleotides: 5. Germline loops: CDR1 GTSNPN, CDR2 SVGIG (reference sequence). The CDR3 DNA reads as TGTGCCTGGACAAGACTAGCGGGAATCTACGAGCAGTACTTC. Translation gives CAWTRLAGIYEQYF.

This clone was seen only once. This rearrangement joins TRBV6-1 to TRBJ1-1, with 7 bases aligning to TRBD1. The germline V gene encodes CDR1 MNHNS and CDR2 SASEGT. The CDR3 length is 12 residues. The V segment lost 7 bases and the J segment 7 bases; nucleotides outside the gene matches: 6. The CDR3 DNA sequence: TGTGCCAGCAACCAAAGGGGGCTTGAAGCTTTCTTT. Amino acids: CASNQRGLEAFF.

The chain is built from TRBV19 and TRBJ2-2, with a weak D call TRBD2 (5 bases). Germline V CDR1 and CDR2: LNHDA, SQIVND (reference sequence). The CDR3 consists of 13 residues. V dropped 5 bases and J dropped 8 bases, with 12 bases sitting between them. The CDR3 nucleotides are TGTGCCAGTAGTCCGGGTTCGGGGGGGGAGCTGTTTTTT. Residues: CASSPGSGGELFF.

The chain combines TRBV10-1 with TRBJ1-1; D is undetermined. This CDR3 contains 13 residues. Germline V lookup: CDR1 WNHNN, CDR2 SYGVQD (reference sequence). The ends were cut back, 2 bases at V and 3 bases at J, with 7 bases in the middle. CDR3 nucleotide sequence: TGCGCCAGCAGTGAGAACAGAGACACTGAAGCTTTCTTT. This encodes CASSENRDTEAFF.

V usage is TRBV6-9 and J usage is TRBJ2-2; perhaps TRBD1 as D (6 bases). V gave up 10 bases and J gave up 4 bases, with 13 bases separating them. Germline V gives CDR1 MNHGY, CDR2 SVAAGI. CDR3 length: 13 residues. CDR3 residues: CATPDRPTGELFF. CDR3 coding DNA: TGTGCCACCCCGGACAGACCCACCGGGGAGCTGTTTTTT.

CDR3: CASSLLAGDGEQYF. The CDR3 region has the DNA TGTGCCAGCAGCTTACTAGCGGGAGACGGCGAGCAGTACTTC. The chain employs TRBV7-8 and TRBJ2-7, with TRBD2 matching over 10 bases. The germline gives CDR1 SGHVS, CDR2 FQNEAQ. Germline trimming cut 2 bases from V and 6 bases from J; bases unmatched to any gene: 4. This CDR3 has 14 residues.

The chain's CDR3 is CASSLVGGGPYDTQYF. The DNA for the CDR3 is TGCGCCAGCAGCTTGGTAGGGGGAGGGCCATATGATACGCAGTATTTT. The gene calls are TRBV5-1 and TRBJ2-3, with D possibly matching TRBD2 (7 bases). Trimming shortened V by 0 bases and J by 6 bases, and 17 bases separated the two germline ends. In germline, CDR1 is SGHRS, CDR2 YFSETQ. The CDR3 is 16 residues long.

In its sample, this clone was seen once. The chain links TRBV19 to TRBJ2-5; D may be TRBD2 (5 bases). Germline assignment: CDR1 LNHDA and CDR2 SQIVND (reference sequence). The CDR3 loop spans 14 amino acids. V gave up 6 bases and J gave up 5 bases, with 16 bases separating them. The CDR3 nucleotides are TGTGCCAGTAGAGCCAAAGGGAGCTGGGAGACCCAGTACTTC. The encoded protein is CASRAKGSWETQYF.

This chain links TRBV11-2 with TRBJ2-7; 10 bases map to TRBD2. V was clipped by 1 base and J by 5 bases; unmatched bases: 8. The CDR3 runs 16 residues. Germline CDR1 reads SGHAT; CDR2 reads FQNNGV. CDR3 sequence reads: CASSLVGAGGRDEQYF. For the CDR3, the DNA is TGTGCCAGCAGCTTAGTTGGAGCGGGAGGGCGAGACGAGCAGTACTTC.

The V and J genes are TRBV9 and TRBJ1-1; D perhaps matches TRBD1 (5 bases). V shed 0 bases and J shed 6 bases, with 9 bases lying between them. Germline V gene data show CDR1 as SGDLS and CDR2 as YYNGEE. This CDR3 has 13 residues. The CDR3 spells CASSVGGLAEAFF. CDR3 DNA: TGTGCCAGCAGCGTAGGGGGCCTGGCTGAAGCTTTCTTT.

V usage is TRBV29-1 and J usage is TRBJ2-3; TRBD2 matches 10 bases. From germline, CDR1 is SQVTM and CDR2 ANQGSEA. V gave up 3 bases and J gave up 0 bases; unmatched junction bases: 3. This CDR3 has 15 amino acids. CDR3 nucleotide sequence: TGCAGCGTTGAGGAACTAGCGGGAAGCACAGATACGCAGTATTTT. Residues: CSVEELAGSTDTQYF.

V and J are TRBV4-2 and TRBJ1-2; D is perhaps TRBD1 (6 bases). The CDR3 runs to 13 residues. Looked up from germline, CDR1 is LGHNA and CDR2 is YNFKEQ. Trimming removed 4 bases from V and 3 bases from J, with 9 bases in between. CDR3 nucleotide sequence: TGTGCCAGCAGCCCCAGGACAGACTATGGCTACACCTTC. Translation gives CASSPRTDYGYTF.

The chain uses TRBV27 and TRBJ2-7, with 8 bases matching TRBD1. CDR1 MNHEY and CDR2 SMNVEV come from the germline V gene (reference sequence). This CDR3 comprises 13 residues. The V gene end was trimmed by 4 bases and the J gene end by 7 bases; junction bases not matched to a gene: 6. This CDR3 reads CASSSDRVREQYF. CDR3 coding DNA: TGTGCCAGCAGTTCGGACAGGGTTCGGGAGCAGTACTTC.

The chain couples TRBV2 to TRBJ2-7; 10 bases are shared with TRBD1. The CDR3 is made up of 14 amino acids. Germline V gene sequence: CDR1 SNHLY, CDR2 FYNNEI. Unmatched junction bases numbered 6, after V lost 6 bases and J lost 4 bases. The CDR3 DNA reads as TGTGCCAGCAGGGCCGGGACAGGGGATTACGAGCAGTACTTC. It translates to CASRAGTGDYEQYF.

The chain uses TRBV19 and TRBJ2-4; D possibly corresponds to TRBD1 (5 bases). The ends were cut back, 4 bases at V and 9 bases at J, with 13 bases in the middle. There are 13 residues in the CDR3. CDR1 is LNHDA, CDR2 SQIVND, per germline (reference sequence). CDR3 DNA: TGTGCCAGTAGTAGCCACGACAGCCGCATTCAGTACTTC. It encodes CASSSHDSRIQYF.

The chain recombines TRBV9 with TRBJ2-7; 10 bases agree with TRBD2. The V segment lost 0 bases and the J segment 5 bases; nucleotides outside the gene matches: 5. Germline CDR1 reads SGDLS; CDR2 reads YYNGEE. The CDR3 contains 15 residues. DNA for the CDR3: TGTGCCAGCAGCGTAGCTAGCGGGAGAAACCACGAGCAGTACTTC. It codes for CASSVASGRNHEQYF. The full variable domain, rest sourced from reference TRBV9 and TRBJ2-7, is DSGVTQTPKHLITATGQRVTLRCSPRSGDLSVYWYQQSLDQGLQFLIQYYNGEERAKGNILERFSAQQFPDLHSELNLSSLELGDSALYFCASSVASGRNHEQYFGPGTRLTVT.

CDR3 amino acids: CASRPRAATVYGYTF. The DNA for the CDR3 is TGTGCCAGCAGACCTAGAGCGGCGACGGTTTATGGCTACACCTTC. This chain connects TRBV7-9 to TRBJ1-2; D is ambiguous. CDR1 is SEHNR, CDR2 FQNEAQ, per germline (reference sequence). This CDR3 is built from 15 residues. V lost 6 bases and J lost 5, with 19 bases in between.

The chain has TRBV4-3 and TRBJ2-2; D not certain. V lost 0 bases to trimming and J lost 4 bases, with 12 bases between them. Germline CDR1 LGHNA, CDR2 YSLEER. The CDR3 is 16 amino acids. The CDR3 DNA sequence: TGCGCCAGCAGCCAAGATCCCCAGGCGATCACCGGGGAGCTGTTTTTT. It encodes CASSQDPQAITGELFF.

V gene TRBV7-9 combines with J gene TRBJ2-5; the match to TRBD1 covers 12 bases. The CDR3 contains 16 residues. Germline V gene sequence: CDR1 SEHNR, CDR2 FQNEAQ (reference sequence). The V gene end was trimmed by 4 bases and the J gene end by 5 bases; junction bases not matched to a gene: 8. CDR3 sequence: CASSWTRDRGPETQYF. CDR3 nucleotides: TGTGCCAGCAGCTGGACCCGGGACAGGGGGCCGGAGACCCAGTACTTC.

V gene TRBV9 combines with J gene TRBJ1-1; tentatively, D is TRBD1 (5 bases). The CDR3 has 13 residues. Deletions cut 2 bases from V and 3 bases from J, with 8 bases between. Looked up from germline, CDR1 is SGDLS and CDR2 is YYNGEE. The CDR3 sequence is CASSVGGDTEAFF. CDR3 coding DNA: TGTGCCAGCAGCGTGGGGGGAGACACTGAAGCTTTCTTT.

As DNA, the CDR3 is TGTGCCAGGCCGGGACAGGGGTTGGTGCAGTACTTC. Its translation: CARPGQGLVQYF. The V gene is TRBV27, the J gene TRBJ2-7; 10 bases agree with TRBD1. CDR1 is MNHEY and CDR2 is SMNVEV in the germline V gene (reference sequence). V was pared by 9 bases and J by 9 bases, with 8 bases of the junction left unmatched. The CDR3 runs 12 residues.